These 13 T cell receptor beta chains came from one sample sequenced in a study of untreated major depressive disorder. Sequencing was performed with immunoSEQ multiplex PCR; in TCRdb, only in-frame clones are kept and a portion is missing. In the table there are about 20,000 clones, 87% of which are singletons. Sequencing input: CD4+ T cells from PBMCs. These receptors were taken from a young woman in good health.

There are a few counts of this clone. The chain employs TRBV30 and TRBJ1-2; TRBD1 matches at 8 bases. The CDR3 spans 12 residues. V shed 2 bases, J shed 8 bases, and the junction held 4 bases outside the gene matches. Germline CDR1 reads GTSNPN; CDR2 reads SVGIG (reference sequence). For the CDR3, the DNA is TGTGCCTGGAGTACAGGGGGAAGCGGCTACACCTTC. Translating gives CAWSTGGSGYTF.

The CDR3: CASSLDANQPQHF. The CDR3 coding sequence is TGTGCCAGCAGCTTGGATGCGAATCAGCCCCAGCATTTT. The chain has TRBV5-4 and TRBJ1-5; D is unresolved. This CDR3 is built from 13 residues. CDR1 and CDR2 from the germline V gene are SGHNT and YYREEE (reference sequence). V gave up 0 bases and J gave up 4 bases, with 5 bases separating them.

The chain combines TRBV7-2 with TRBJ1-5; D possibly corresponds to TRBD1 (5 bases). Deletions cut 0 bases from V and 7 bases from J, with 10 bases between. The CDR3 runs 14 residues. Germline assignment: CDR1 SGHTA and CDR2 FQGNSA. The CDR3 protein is CASSLAGGGQPQHF. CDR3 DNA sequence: TGTGCCAGCAGCTTAGCCGGGGGGGGGCAGCCCCAGCATTTT.

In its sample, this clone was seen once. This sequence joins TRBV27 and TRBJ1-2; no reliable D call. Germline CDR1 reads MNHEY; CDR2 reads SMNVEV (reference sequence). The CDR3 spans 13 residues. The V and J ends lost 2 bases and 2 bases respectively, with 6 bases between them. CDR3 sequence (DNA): TGTGCCAGCAGTTTAGGCAGGAACTATGGCTACACCTTC. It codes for CASSLGRNYGYTF.

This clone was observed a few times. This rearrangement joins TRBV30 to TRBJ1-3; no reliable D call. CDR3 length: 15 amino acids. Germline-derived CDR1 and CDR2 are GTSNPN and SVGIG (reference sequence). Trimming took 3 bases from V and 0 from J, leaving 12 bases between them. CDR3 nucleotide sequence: TGTGCCTGGAGGGTAATAATCTTCTCTGGAAACACCATATATTTT. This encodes CAWRVIIFSGNTIYF.

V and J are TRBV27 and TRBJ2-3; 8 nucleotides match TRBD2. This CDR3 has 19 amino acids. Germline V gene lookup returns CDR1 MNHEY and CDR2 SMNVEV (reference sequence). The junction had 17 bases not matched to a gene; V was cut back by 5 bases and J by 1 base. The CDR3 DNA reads TGTGCCAGCAGTCGTCAAGAACGGGGGGGCCGAGGCCGCACAGATACGCAGTATTTT. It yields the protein CASSRQERGGRGRTDTQYF.

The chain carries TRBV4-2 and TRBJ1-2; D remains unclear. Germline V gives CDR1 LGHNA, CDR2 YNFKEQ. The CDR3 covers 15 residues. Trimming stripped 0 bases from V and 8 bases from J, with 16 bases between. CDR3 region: CASSQDNSVGRGYTF. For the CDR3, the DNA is TGTGCCAGCAGCCAAGATAACTCAGTCGGGAGAGGCTACACCTTC.

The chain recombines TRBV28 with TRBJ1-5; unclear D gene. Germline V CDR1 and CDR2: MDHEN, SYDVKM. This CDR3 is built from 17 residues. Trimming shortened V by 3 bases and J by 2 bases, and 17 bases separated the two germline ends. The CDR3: CASSFRGGLGGNQPQHF. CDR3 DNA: TGTGCCAGCAGTTTTCGAGGAGGGCTGGGAGGCAATCAGCCCCAGCATTTT.

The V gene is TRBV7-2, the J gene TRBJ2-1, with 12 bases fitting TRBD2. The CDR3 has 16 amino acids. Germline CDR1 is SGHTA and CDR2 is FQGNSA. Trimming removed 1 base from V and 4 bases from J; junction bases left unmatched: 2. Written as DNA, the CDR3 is TGTGCCAGCAGCTTAGGGACTAGCGGGACATACAATGAGCAGTTCTTC. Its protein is CASSLGTSGTYNEQFF. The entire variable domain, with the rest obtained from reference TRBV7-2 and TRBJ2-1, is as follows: GAGVSQSPSNKVTEKGKDVELRCDPISGHTALYWYRQSLGQGLEFLIYFQGNSAPDKSGLPSDRFSAERTGGSVSTLTIQRTQQEDSAVYLCASSLGTSGTYNEQFFGPGTRLTVL.

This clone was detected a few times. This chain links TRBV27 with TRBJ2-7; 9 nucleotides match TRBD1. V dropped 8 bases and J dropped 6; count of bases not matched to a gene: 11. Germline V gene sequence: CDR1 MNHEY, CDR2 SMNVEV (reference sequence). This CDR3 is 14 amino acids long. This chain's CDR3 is CASPNRDRAAEQYF. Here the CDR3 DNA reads TGTGCCAGCCCTAACCGGGACAGGGCTGCCGAGCAGTACTTC.

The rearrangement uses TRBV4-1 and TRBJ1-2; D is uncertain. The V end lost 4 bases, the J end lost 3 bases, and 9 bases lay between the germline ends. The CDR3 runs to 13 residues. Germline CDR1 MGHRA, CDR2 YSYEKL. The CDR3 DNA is TGCGCCAGCAGCCCTGGGAGCGACTATGGCTACACCTTC. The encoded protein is CASSPGSDYGYTF.

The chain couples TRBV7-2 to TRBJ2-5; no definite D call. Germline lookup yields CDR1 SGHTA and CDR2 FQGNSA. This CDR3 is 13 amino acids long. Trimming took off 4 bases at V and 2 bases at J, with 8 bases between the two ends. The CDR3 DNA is TGTGCCAGCAGCTCTATGACGCAAGAGACCCAGTACTTC. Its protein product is CASSSMTQETQYF.

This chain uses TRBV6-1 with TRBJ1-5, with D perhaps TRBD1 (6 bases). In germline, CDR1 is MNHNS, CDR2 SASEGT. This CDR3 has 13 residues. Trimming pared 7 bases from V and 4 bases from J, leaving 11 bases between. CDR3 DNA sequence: TGTGCCAGCACAGGGGCCCTAAATCAGCCCCAGCATTTT. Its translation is CASTGALNQPQHF.